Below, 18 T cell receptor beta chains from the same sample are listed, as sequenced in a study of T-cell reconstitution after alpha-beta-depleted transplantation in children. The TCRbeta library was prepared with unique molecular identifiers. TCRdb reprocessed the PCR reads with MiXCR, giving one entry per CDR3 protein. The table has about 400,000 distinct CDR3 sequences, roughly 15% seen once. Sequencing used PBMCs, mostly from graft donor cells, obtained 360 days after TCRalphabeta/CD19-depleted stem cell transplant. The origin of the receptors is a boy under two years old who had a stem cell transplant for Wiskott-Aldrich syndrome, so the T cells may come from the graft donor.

CDR3 protein: CASSFRTSGRVTGYEQYF. CDR3 in DNA: TGTGCCAGCAGCTTTAGGACTAGCGGGAGGGTCACTGGCTACGAGCAGTACTTC. The chain has TRBV11-2 and TRBJ2-7; 15 bases are shared with TRBD2. Per the germline V gene, CDR1 is SGHAT and CDR2 is FQNNGV. This CDR3 has 18 amino acids. V lost 3 bases and J lost 3; bases outside the gene matches: 9.

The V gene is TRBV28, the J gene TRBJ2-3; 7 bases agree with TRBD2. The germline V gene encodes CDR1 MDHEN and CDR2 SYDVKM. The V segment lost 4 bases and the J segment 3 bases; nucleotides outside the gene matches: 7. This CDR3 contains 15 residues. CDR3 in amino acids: CASSSPAGRTDTQYF. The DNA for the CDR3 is TGTGCCAGCAGTTCTCCAGCGGGGCGAACAGATACGCAGTATTTT.

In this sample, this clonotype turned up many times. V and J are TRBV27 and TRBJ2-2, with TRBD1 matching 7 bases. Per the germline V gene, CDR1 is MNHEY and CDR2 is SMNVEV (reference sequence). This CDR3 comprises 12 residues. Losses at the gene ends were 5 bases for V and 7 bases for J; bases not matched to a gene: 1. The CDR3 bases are TGTGCCAGCAGTAACAGGGGCGGGGAGCTGTTTTTT. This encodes CASSNRGGELFF.

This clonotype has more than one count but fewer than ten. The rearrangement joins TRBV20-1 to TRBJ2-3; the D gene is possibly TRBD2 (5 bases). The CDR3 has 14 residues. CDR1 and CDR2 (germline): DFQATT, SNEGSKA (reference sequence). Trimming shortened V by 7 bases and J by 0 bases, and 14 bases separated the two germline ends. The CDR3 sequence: CSVDYPPSTDTQYF. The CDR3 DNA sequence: TGCAGTGTTGACTACCCGCCTAGCACAGATACGCAGTATTTT.

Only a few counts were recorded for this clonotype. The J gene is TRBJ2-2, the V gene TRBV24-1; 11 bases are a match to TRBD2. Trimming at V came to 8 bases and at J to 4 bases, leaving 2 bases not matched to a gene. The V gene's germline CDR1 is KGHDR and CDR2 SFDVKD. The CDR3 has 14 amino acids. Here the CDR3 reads CATTGTSGTGELFF. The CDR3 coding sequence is TGTGCCACCACCGGGACTAGCGGCACCGGGGAGCTGTTTTTT.

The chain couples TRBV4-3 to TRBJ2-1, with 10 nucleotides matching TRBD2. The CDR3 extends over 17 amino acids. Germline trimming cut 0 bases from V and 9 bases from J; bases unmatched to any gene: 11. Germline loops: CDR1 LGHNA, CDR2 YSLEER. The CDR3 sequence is CASSQDSGRIAEGEQFF. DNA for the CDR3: TGCGCCAGCAGCCAAGATAGCGGGAGGATAGCAGAAGGTGAGCAGTTCTTC.

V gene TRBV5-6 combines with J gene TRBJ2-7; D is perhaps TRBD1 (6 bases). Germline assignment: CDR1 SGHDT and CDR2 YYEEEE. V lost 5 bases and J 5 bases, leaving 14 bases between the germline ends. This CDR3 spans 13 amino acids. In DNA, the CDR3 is TGTGCCAGCAGTTTTTCGGACAGACACGAGCAGTACTTC. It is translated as CASSFSDRHEQYF.

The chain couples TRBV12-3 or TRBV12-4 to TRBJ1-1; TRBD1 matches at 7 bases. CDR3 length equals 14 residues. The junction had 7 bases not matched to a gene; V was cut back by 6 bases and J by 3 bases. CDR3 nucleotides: TGTGCCAGCAGACCAGACAGGGTCGACACTGAAGCTTTCTTT. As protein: CASRPDRVDTEAFF.

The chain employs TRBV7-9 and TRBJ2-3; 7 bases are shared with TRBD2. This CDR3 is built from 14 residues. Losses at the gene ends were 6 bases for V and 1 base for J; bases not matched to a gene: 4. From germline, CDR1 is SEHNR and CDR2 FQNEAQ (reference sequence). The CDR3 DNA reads TGTGCCAGCAGATTGAGCGGGGGCACAGATACGCAGTATTTT. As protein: CASRLSGGTDTQYF.

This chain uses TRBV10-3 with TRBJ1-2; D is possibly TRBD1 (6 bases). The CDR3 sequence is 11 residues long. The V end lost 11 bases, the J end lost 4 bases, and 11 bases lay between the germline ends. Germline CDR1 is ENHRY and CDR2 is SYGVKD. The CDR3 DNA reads TGTGCCTCAACGGACAGCTATGGCTACACCTTC. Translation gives CASTDSYGYTF.

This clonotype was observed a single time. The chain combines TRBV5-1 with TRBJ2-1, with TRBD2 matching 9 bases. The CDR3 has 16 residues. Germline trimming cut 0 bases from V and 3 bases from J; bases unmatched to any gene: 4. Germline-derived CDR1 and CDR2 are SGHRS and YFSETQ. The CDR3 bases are TGCGCCAGCAGCTTGGGACTAGCGGAGTACTACAATGAGCAGTTCTTC. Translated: CASSLGLAEYYNEQFF.

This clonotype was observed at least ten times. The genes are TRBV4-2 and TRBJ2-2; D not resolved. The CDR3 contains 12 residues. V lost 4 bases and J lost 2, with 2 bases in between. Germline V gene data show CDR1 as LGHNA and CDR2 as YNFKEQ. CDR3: CASSPNTGELFF. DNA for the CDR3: TGTGCCAGCAGCCCAAACACCGGGGAGCTGTTTTTT.

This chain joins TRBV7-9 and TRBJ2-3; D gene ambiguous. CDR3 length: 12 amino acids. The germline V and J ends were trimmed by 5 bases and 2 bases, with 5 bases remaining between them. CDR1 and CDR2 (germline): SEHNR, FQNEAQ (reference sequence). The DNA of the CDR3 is TGTGCCAGCAGCATCCACACAGATACGCAGTATTTT. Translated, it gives CASSIHTDTQYF.

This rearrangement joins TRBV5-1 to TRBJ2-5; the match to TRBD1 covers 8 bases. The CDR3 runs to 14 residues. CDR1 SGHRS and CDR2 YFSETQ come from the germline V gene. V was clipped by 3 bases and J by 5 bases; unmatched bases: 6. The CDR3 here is CASSWDRTRETQYF. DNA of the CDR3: TGCGCCAGCAGCTGGGACAGGACGAGGGAGACCCAGTACTTC. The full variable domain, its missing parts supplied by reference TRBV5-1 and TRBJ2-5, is KAGVTQTPRYLIKTRGQQVTLSCSPISGHRSVSWYQQTPGQGLQFLFEYFSETQRNKGNFPGRFSGRQFSNSRSEMNVSTLELGDSALYLCASSWDRTRETQYFGPGTRLLVL.

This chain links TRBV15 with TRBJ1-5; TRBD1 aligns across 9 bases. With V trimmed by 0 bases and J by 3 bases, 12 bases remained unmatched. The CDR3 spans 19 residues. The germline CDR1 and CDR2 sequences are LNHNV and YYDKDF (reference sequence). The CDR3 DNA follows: TGTGCCACCAGCAGAGAGAGGTACAGGGGGCGCGGATCCAATCAGCCCCAGCATTTT. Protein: CATSRERYRGRGSNQPQHF.

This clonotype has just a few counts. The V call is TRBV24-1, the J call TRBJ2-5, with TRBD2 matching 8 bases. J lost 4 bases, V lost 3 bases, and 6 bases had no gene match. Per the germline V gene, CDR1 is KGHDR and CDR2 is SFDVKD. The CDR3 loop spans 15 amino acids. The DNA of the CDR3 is TGTGCCACCAGTGATCCTCGGAGCGGGAGAGAGACCCAGTACTTC. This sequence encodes CATSDPRSGRETQYF.

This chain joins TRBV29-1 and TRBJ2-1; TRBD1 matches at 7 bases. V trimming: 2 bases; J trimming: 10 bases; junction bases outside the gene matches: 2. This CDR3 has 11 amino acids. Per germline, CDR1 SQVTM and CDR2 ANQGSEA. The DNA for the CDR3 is TGCAGCGTTGAAAGGGGGCGAGAGCAGTTCTTC. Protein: CSVERGREQFF.

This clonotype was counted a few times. CDR3 in DNA: TGTGCCAGCAGCCAAGACAATGAGCAGTTCTTC. Translation gives CASSQDNEQFF. The chain employs TRBV4-2 and TRBJ2-1, with unresolved D. V was clipped by 0 bases and J by 6 bases, with 0 bases between them. In germline, CDR1 is LGHNA, CDR2 YNFKEQ. CDR3 length equals 11 residues.